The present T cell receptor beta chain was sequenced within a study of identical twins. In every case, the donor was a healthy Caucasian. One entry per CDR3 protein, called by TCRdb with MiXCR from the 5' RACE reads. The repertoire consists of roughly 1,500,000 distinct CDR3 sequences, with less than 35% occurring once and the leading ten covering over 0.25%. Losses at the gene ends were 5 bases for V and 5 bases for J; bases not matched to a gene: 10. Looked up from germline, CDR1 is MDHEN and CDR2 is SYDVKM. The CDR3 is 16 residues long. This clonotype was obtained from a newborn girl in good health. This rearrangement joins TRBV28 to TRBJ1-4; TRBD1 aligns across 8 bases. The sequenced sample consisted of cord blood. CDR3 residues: CASSHFDYRGNEKLFF. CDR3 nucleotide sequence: TGTGCCAGCAGTCACTTCGATTACAGGGGGAATGAAAAACTGTTTTTT.